The 15 T cell receptor beta chains in this list originate from one sample, sequenced in a study of Graves' ophthalmopathy and Graves' hyperthyroidism. TCR beta CDR3 amplification used RNA transcripts. The first-round RT-PCR employed HTBI primers together with the Qiagen OneStep RT-PCR kit. A multiplex PCR was then performed as the second round. Each CDR3 protein is one row after TCRdb ran MiXCR on the multiplex PCR reads. The table shows some 160,000 distinct CDR3 sequences, with approximately 40% occurring only once. Sequencing was carried out using peripheral blood. The receptors were sampled from a man under 40 with Graves' ophthalmopathy.

This clonotype was observed many times. The J gene is TRBJ1-2, the V gene TRBV20-1; weak D call: TRBD1 (5 bases). The V end lost 3 bases, the J end lost 4 bases, and 9 bases lay between the germline ends. CDR1 and CDR2 (germline): DFQATT, SNEGSKA (reference sequence). CDR3 length: 12 residues. CDR3 nucleotide sequence: TGCAGTGCTAGTCCCGGGGGCTATGGCTACACCTTC. Residues: CSASPGGYGYTF.

This clonotype has a count of ten or more. V usage is TRBV10-3 and J usage is TRBJ1-2; weak D call: TRBD1 (6 bases). Germline V CDR1 and CDR2: ENHRY, SYGVKD. The V end lost 6 bases, the J end lost 2 bases, and 22 bases lay between the germline ends. CDR3 length equals 17 residues. The CDR3 is CAISSGQTTTLNYGYTF. CDR3 in DNA: TGTGCCATCAGCTCAGGACAGACCACAACACTAAACTATGGCTACACCTTC.

The rearrangement links TRBV11-2 to TRBJ2-5; the match to TRBD2 covers 13 bases. Germline V gene data show CDR1 as SGHAT and CDR2 as FQNNGV. This CDR3 is built from 20 residues. After removal of 5 bases from V and 2 bases from J, the junction contained 17 bases not matched to a gene. The CDR3 region is CASSLQPTSGGLWLQETQYF. Written as DNA, the CDR3 is TGTGCCAGCAGCCTACAACCGACTAGCGGGGGGCTTTGGCTGCAAGAGACCCAGTACTTC. Drawing the rest from reference TRBV11-2 and TRBJ2-5, the complete variable domain is EAGVAQSPRYKIIEKRQSVAFWCNPISGHATLYWYQQILGQGPKLLIQFQNNGVVDDSQLPKDRFSAERLKGVDSTLKIQPAKLEDSAVYLCASSLQPTSGGLWLQETQYFGPGTRLLVL.

This chain connects TRBV27 to TRBJ1-5; D may be TRBD1 (5 bases). V lost 5 bases and J lost 9, with 20 bases in between. Per the germline V gene, CDR1 is MNHEY and CDR2 is SMNVEV (reference sequence). The CDR3 consists of 15 residues. CDR3 nucleotide sequence: TGTGCCAGCAGTCCCCTGACCACGGGGGTATCGCCCCAGCATTTT. This sequence encodes CASSPLTTGVSPQHF.

DNA for the CDR3: TGTGCCAGCAGCCGCCCGACAGGGGCTGGGGCCAACGTCCTGACTTTC. Its protein product is CASSRPTGAGANVLTF. The V and J genes are TRBV7-8 and TRBJ2-6; 8 positions match TRBD1. The J segment lost 2 bases and the V segment lost 5 bases, leaving 5 bases of the junction unmatched. Germline CDR1 reads SGHVS; CDR2 reads FQNEAQ. The CDR3 length is 16 residues.

The J gene is TRBJ1-3, the V gene TRBV9; no definite D call. The CDR3 extends over 15 amino acids. Germline V gives CDR1 SGDLS, CDR2 YYNGEE. V was clipped by 3 bases and J by 3 bases, with 13 bases between them. CDR3 coding DNA: TGTGCCAGCAGCGCCCCAGGTCCCCTTGGAAACACCATATATTTT. Protein sequence: CASSAPGPLGNTIYF.

This clonotype was counted at least ten times. The CDR3 DNA is TGTGCCAGCAGCACCGGGACACGGTGGCAGTACACTGAAGCTTTCTTT. This sequence encodes CASSTGTRWQYTEAFF. V and J are TRBV6-5 and TRBJ1-1, with a weak D call TRBD1 (6 bases). Trimming shortened V by 6 bases and J by 3 bases, and 20 bases separated the two germline ends. The CDR3 is 16 amino acids. Germline assignment: CDR1 MNHEY and CDR2 SVGAGI.

The chain links TRBV12-3 or TRBV12-4 to TRBJ1-5; TRBD1 aligns across 9 bases. The CDR3 loop spans 15 amino acids. V gave up 6 bases and J gave up 3 bases; unmatched junction bases: 6. The CDR3 region is CASSAGDRDNQPQHF. CDR3 coding DNA: TGTGCCAGCAGCGCAGGGGACAGGGACAATCAGCCCCAGCATTTT.

Points on this clonotype: One end of the junction varies from germline; a read error may be responsible. The chain carries TRBV7-9 and TRBJ2-5; D may be TRBD1 or TRBD2 (5 bases each). The length of the CDR3 is 16 residues. Germline assignment: CDR1 SEHNR and CDR2 FQNEAQ (reference sequence). The DNA of the CDR3 is TGTGCCAGTAGCTTACTAGGAGCAGGGATACAAGAGACCCAGTACTTC. Its translation is CASSLLGAGIQETQYF.

This clonotype was recorded at least ten times. The V and J genes are TRBV10-1 and TRBJ2-5; 11 bases are a match to TRBD2. This CDR3 has 17 amino acids. Germline CDR1 and CDR2: WNHNN and SYGVQD (reference sequence). The V segment lost 0 bases and the J segment 1 base; nucleotides outside the gene matches: 4. In DNA form, the CDR3 reads TGCGCCAGCAGTGAGTCGACTAGCGGGGTCCTCCAAGAGACCCAGTACTTC. This sequence encodes CASSESTSGVLQETQYF.

There are many counts of this clonotype. This chain links TRBV7-2 with TRBJ2-7; TRBD2 might be the D (5 bases). The length of the CDR3 is 14 residues. Trimming took 3 bases from V and 1 from J, leaving 10 bases between them. Per germline, CDR1 SGHTA and CDR2 FQGNSA. In DNA form, the CDR3 reads TGTGCCAGCAGCTTCCGGACTGCATCCTACGAGCAGTACTTC. The encoded protein is CASSFRTASYEQYF.

The chain has TRBV19 and TRBJ1-5; weak D call: TRBD1 (5 bases). V was cut by 9 bases and J by 3 bases, with 15 bases left in between. Germline V gene data show CDR1 as LNHDA and CDR2 as SQIVND (reference sequence). This CDR3 is built from 14 residues. CDR3 DNA sequence: TGTGCCAGCCGGACGGGGGTGTTCAATCAGCCCCAGCATTTT. Encoded protein: CASRTGVFNQPQHF.

Many counts were recorded for this clonotype. Possible read error: a much larger clone is one base away. The J gene is TRBJ1-1, the V gene TRBV6-2 or TRBV6-3; tentative D call: TRBD1 (5 bases). Trimming cost V 2 bases and J 1 base, with 5 bases left between them. Germline assignment: CDR1 MNHEY and CDR2 SVGEGT. The CDR3 is 13 amino acids. CDR3 protein: CASSYQGNTEAFF. In nucleotides, the CDR3 is TGTGCCAGCAGTTACCAGGGGAACACTGAAGCTTTCTTT.

This clonotype was seen repeatedly, ten times or more. The J gene is TRBJ1-6, the V gene TRBV28, with 7 bases that match TRBD1. Germline loops: CDR1 MDHEN, CDR2 SYDVKM. This CDR3 region has 16 residues. V dropped 6 bases and J dropped 4; count of bases not matched to a gene: 9. CDR3 nucleotides: TGTGCCAGCAGAGTGGACAGGCCCACGTATAATTCACCCCTCCACTTT. This sequence encodes CASRVDRPTYNSPLHF.

The V call is TRBV28, the J call TRBJ1-1; TRBD1 might be the D (6 bases). The CDR3 runs to 15 residues. Germline V lookup: CDR1 MDHEN, CDR2 SYDVKM. V was shortened by 6 bases and J by 0 bases, with 14 bases between the two germline ends. The CDR3 bases are TGTGCCAGCAGAGCCACCGCAGGGGTGAACACTGAAGCTTTCTTT. Translated, it gives CASRATAGVNTEAFF.